Reported below is one T cell receptor beta chain. This sample is drawn from a study of blood T cell repertoires in COVID-19. The CDR3 is 15 amino acids. Trimming took 6 bases from V and 4 from J, leaving 19 bases between them. Germline CDR1 and CDR2: SGHNT and YYREEE (reference sequence). Libraries were prepared by immunoSEQ multiplex PCR; TCRdb keeps only in-frame clonotypes and omits some of them. Here the sample spans some 180,000 clones, less than 85% being singletons. The sequenced sample was peripheral blood. This receptor was obtained from a man between 45 and 60 years old who had recovered from COVID-19. V and J are TRBV5-4 and TRBJ2-5; a possible D gene is TRBD2 (5 bases). The CDR3, as DNA: TGTGCCAGCACCACAGAAGGGAGAGGCAGAGAGACCCAGTACTTC. It codes for CASTTEGRGRETQYF.